A single sample gave rise to the 7 T cell receptor beta chains below, sequenced in a study of shared clonotypes between healthy human individuals. CD8 cells classed as naive were CD45RO-negative and positively selected for CCR7, excluding terminally differentiated effector memory CD45RA+ cells. Libraries were prepared by immunoSEQ multiplex PCR; TCRdb keeps only in-frame clonotypes and omits some of them. The repertoire holds some 800,000 clones, with about 91% as singletons. The specimen was naive CD8+ T cells sorted from blood. These TCRs come from a man aged 25-45 years in good health.

The V call is TRBV7-9, the J call TRBJ2-7, with D tentatively TRBD2 (6 bases). V was cut by 4 bases and J by 4 bases, with 11 bases left in between. This CDR3 spans 13 amino acids. CDR1 and CDR2 from the germline V gene are SEHNR and FQNEAQ (reference sequence). DNA of the CDR3: TGTGCCAGCAGCTCGCGGGGAGCTTACGAGCAGTACTTC. Encoded protein: CASSSRGAYEQYF.

The chain employs TRBV4-1 and TRBJ1-2; a weak D match, TRBD1 (5 bases). This CDR3 spans 14 amino acids. Germline assignment: CDR1 MGHRA and CDR2 YSYEKL. Trimming shortened V by 3 bases and J by 7 bases, and 15 bases separated the two germline ends. The CDR3: CASSQSEGGAGYTF. Written as DNA, the CDR3 is TGCGCCAGCAGCCAGTCGGAAGGAGGGGCTGGCTACACCTTC.

The V call is TRBV27, the J call TRBJ2-5, with 9 bases lining up with TRBD2. The CDR3 loop spans 15 amino acids. The V and J ends lost 5 bases and 5 bases, in that order; junction bases with no gene match: 9. Germline CDR1 and CDR2: MNHEY and SMNVEV (reference sequence). Written as DNA, the CDR3 is TGTGCCAGCAGTACCGTAGCGGGAGTATATGAGACCCAGTACTTC. As protein: CASSTVAGVYETQYF.

The chain employs TRBV5-4 and TRBJ2-7; D remains unclear. Germline V gene data show CDR1 as SGHNT and CDR2 as YYREEE (reference sequence). V lost 4 bases and J 0 bases, leaving 11 bases between the germline ends. The CDR3 is 14 amino acids. The chain's CDR3 is CASSPSRSSYEQYF. The CDR3 DNA reads TGTGCCAGCAGCCCATCCAGGAGCTCCTACGAGCAGTACTTC.

J is TRBJ2-1 and V is TRBV11-2; TRBD2 aligns across 12 bases. The CDR3 loop spans 17 amino acids. J was trimmed by 10 bases and V by 0 bases; bases with no gene match: 10. CDR1 and CDR2 (germline): SGHAT, FQNNGV. In DNA, the CDR3 is TGTGCCAGCAGCTTAGATATACTAGCGGGAGGAAGTAGGGAGCAGTTCTTC. Its translation: CASSLDILAGGSREQFF.

A note on this clone: Different DNA sequences within this sample yield the same CDR3. J is TRBJ2-1 and V is TRBV28; tentatively, D is TRBD1 (5 bases). From germline, CDR1 is MDHEN and CDR2 SYDVKM. Trimming removed 2 bases from V and 0 bases from J, with 5 bases in between. The length of the CDR3 is 14 residues. In nucleotides, the CDR3 is TGTGCCAGCAGTTTACAGGGCTCCTACAATGAGCAGTTCTTC. Translation: CASSLQGSYNEQFF.

The chain combines TRBV6-1 with TRBJ2-7; no clear D gene. Per the germline V gene, CDR1 is MNHNS and CDR2 is SASEGT. V was trimmed by 2 bases and J by 4 bases, leaving 12 bases between them. This CDR3 has 14 residues. CDR3 nucleotide sequence: TGTGCCAGCAGTGAACTAGGGTCGGGTTACGAGCAGTACTTC. It translates to CASSELGSGYEQYF.